The sequence of this TCR beta chain was determined in a study of beta chain features in type 1 diabetes. Study as a whole: Examination spanned 100 million to 130 million sorted cells from all samples. Points from the study as a whole: Type 1 diabetes patients had fewer VDJ junction insertions and more deletions. Patients' naive, central memory and Treg TCRB repertoires seemed closer to one another than those of healthy donors.

This clone was seen a handful of times. Its specificity is unknown. Trimming at V came to 5 bases and at J to 2 bases, leaving 10 bases not matched to a gene. Germline CDR1 reads SGHTA; CDR2 reads FQGNSA. The CDR3 consists of 16 residues. Since all of the isolated RNA was reverse transcribed, expressed TCRB transcripts were what got sequenced. Profiled with immunoSEQ multiplex PCR; TCRdb holds only in-frame clones, not every one. There are hundreds of thousands of clones in the sample; roughly a sixth occur only once, and about 0.097% lies in the top ten. The rearrangement uses TRBV7-2 and TRBJ2-3, with TRBD2 matching over 7 bases. This receptor was obtained from a man between 18 and 35 years old in good health. Material: naive CD4+ T cells from blood. CDR3 residues: CASSLLARGNTDTQYF. Written as DNA, the CDR3 is TGTGCCAGCAGCCTCCTAGCGCGGGGGAACACAGATACGCAGTATTTT.